This T cell receptor (beta chain) is from a study of shared clonotypes between healthy human individuals. Germline CDR1 is KGHSH and CDR2 is LQKENI. This CDR3 is 12 amino acids long. Between the trimmed V and J ends, which lost 3 bases and 8 bases, there was a span of 10 bases. This clone was counted a single time. The protocol was immunoSEQ multiplex PCR, while the TCRdb copy is restricted to in-frame clones and leaves out a portion. The profile shows approximately 980,000 clones, 76% of them singletons. The sequence derives from a man younger than 30 in good health. The sequenced material came from memory CD4+ T cells sorted from blood. Subset here: CD45RA-negative fraction. V is TRBV18 and J is TRBJ1-2; D remains unclear. The CDR3 DNA follows: TGTGCCAGCTCACCGCAGCCGGGAGGCTACACCTTC. It yields the protein CASSPQPGGYTF.